Given below is one TCR beta chain in context. The sample originates from a study of sequential checkpoint blockade in melanoma. In the study overall: First-line arms were nivolumab then ipilimumab, or the reverse, randomized 1:1. DNA from 91 pretreatment tumor samples underwent TCRβ immunosequencing. Matched biopsies came pretreatment and at week 13 for about 24 patients.

Treatment described: randomized to nivolumab then ipilimumab (arm A) or the reverse (arm B). DNA-damaging chemotherapy had not been given to any patient beforehand. Method: immunoSEQ multiplex PCR; TCRdb's copy keeps in-frame clones and lacks some. The table shows under 7,500 clones, with around 23% occurring only once. From germline, CDR1 is LNHDA and CDR2 SQIVND (reference sequence). Trimming took off 4 bases at V and 6 bases at J, with 13 bases between the two ends. The CDR3 sequence is 13 residues long. Here the sequenced sample was tumor tissue (inferred from file names), taken from a patient given nivolumab and ipilimumab in sequence. This TCR was sampled from a human donor with melanoma. This rearrangement joins TRBV19 to TRBJ2-7; D is possibly TRBD2 (6 bases). The CDR3 region has the DNA TGTGCCAGTAGTAGCGGGGCGAGGGGCGAGCAGTACTTC. Residues: CASSSGARGEQYF. Complete variable domain (other parts from reference TRBV19 and TRBJ2-7): DGGITQSPKYLFRKEGQNVTLSCEQNLNHDAMYWYRQDPGQGLRLIYYSQIVNDFQKGDIAEGYSVSREKKESFPLTVTSAQKNPTAFYLCASSSGARGEQYFGPGTRLTVT.